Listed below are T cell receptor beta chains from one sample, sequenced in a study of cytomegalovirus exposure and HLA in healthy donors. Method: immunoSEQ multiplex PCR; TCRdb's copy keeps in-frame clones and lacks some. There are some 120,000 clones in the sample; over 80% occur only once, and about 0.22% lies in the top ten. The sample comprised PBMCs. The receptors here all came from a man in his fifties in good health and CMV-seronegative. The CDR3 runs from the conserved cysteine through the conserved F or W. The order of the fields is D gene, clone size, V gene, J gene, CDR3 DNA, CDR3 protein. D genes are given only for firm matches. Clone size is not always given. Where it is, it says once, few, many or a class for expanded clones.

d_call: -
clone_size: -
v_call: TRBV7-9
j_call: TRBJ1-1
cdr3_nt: TGTGCCAGCTTCACGTCAGGGGACACTGAAGCTTTCTTT
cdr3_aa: CASFTSGDTEAFF

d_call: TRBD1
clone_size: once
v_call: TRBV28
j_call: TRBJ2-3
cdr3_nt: TGTGCCAGCAGTTTGGACAGGGGGCGCACAGATACGCAGTATTTT
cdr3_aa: CASSLDRGRTDTQYF

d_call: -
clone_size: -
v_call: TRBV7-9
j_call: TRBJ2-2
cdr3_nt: TGTGCCAGCAGCTTAGTGAGGCAGGGAACCACGGGGGAGCTGTTTTTT
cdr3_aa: CASSLVRQGTTGELFF

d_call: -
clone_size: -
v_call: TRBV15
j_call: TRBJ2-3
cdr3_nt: TGTGCCACCAGCTTTAGGGGGACAGATACGCAGTATTTT
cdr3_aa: CATSFRGTDTQYF

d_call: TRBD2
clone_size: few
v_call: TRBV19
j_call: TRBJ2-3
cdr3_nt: TGTGCCAGTGCCCACCGGGGGGGCCTACGCGCAGATACGCAGTATTTT
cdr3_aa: CASAHRGGLRADTQYF

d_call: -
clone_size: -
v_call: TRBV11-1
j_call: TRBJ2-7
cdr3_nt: TGTGCCAGCAGCCAAAGGCAGGGAATCTACGAGCAGTACTTC
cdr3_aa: CASSQRQGIYEQYF

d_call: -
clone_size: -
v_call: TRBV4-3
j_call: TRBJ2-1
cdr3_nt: TGCGCCAGCAGCCAAGACCCGGGGTACTACAATGAGCAGTTCTTC
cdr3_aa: CASSQDPGYYNEQFF

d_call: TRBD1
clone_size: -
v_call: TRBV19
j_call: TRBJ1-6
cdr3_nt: TGTGCCAGTACCGATGGACAGGCCTATAATTCACCCCTCCACTTT
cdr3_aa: CASTDGQAYNSPLHF

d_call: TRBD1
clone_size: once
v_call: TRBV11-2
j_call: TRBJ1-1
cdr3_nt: TGTGCCAGCAGCTCGGACCGGGACAGAGATATCAACACTGAAGCTTTCTTT
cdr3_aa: CASSSDRDRDINTEAFF

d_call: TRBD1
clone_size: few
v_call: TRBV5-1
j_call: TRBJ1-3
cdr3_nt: TGCGCCAGCAGCGAGGGACAGCTGGATTCTGGAAACACCATATATTTT
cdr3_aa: CASSEGQLDSGNTIYF

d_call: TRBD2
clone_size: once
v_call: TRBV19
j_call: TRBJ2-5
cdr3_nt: TGTGCCAGCCGCGGGGGGGCTGAGACCCAGTACTTC
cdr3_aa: CASRGGAETQYF

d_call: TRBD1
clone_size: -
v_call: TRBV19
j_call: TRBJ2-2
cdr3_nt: TGTGCCAGTAGCCCCGACAGGGCCTGGGAGCTGTTTTTT
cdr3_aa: CASSPDRAWELFF

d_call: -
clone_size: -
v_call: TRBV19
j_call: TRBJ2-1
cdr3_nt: TGTGCCAGTAATCCCAGGGGCATAAGGAATGAGCAGTTCTTC
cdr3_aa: CASNPRGIRNEQFF

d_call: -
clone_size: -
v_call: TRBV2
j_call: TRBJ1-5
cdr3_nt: TGTGCCAGCAGTGCATCTGGGGGCCTTAGCAATCAGCCCCAGCATTTT
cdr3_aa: CASSASGGLSNQPQHF

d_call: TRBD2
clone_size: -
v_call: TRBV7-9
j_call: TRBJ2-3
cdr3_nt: TGTGCCAGCAGTTTCGGGGGGGCCAGCACAGATACGCAGTATTTT
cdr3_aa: CASSFGGASTDTQYF

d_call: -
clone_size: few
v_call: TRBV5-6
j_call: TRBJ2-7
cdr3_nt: TGTGCCAGCAGCCCCGGTCCCTTACTAACCTACGAGCAGTACTTC
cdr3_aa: CASSPGPLLTYEQYF

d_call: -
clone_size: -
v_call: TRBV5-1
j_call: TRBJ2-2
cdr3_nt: TGCGCCAGCAGTATACGGTCACTTGAGAACGGGGAGCTGTTTTTT
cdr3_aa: CASSIRSLENGELFF

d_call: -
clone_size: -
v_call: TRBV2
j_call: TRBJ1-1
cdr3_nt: TGTGCCAGCAAAGTCGACATGAACACTGAAGCTTTCTTT
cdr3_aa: CASKVDMNTEAFF

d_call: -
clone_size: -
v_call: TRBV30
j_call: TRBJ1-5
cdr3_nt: TGTGCCTGGGCCCGCGGAGCTGATCAGCCCCAGCATTTT
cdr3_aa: CAWARGADQPQHF

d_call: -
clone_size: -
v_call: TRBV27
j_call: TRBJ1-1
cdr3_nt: TGTGCCAGCAGGGTCCGGGGAATAATAAACACTGAAGCTTTCTTT
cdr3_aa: CASRVRGIINTEAFF

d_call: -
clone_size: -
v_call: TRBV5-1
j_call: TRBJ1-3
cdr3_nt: TGCGCCAGCAGCTTGGGGGGGGACCTCTCTGGAAACACCATATATTTT
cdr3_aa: CASSLGGDLSGNTIYF

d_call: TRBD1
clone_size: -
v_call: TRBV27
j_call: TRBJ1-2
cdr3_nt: TGTGCCAGCGGACGGACAGGACTGACTAACTATGGCTACACCTTC
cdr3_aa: CASGRTGLTNYGYTF

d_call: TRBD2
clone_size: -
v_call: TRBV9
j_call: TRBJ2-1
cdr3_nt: TGTGCCAGCAGCGTAGTGGGGGAGGGGTGGAATGAGCAGTTCTTC
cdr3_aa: CASSVVGEGWNEQFF

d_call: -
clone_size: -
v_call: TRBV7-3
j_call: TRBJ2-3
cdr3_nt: TGTGCCAGCAGCCAAACCGGCGGTACAGATACGCAGTATTTT
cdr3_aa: CASSQTGGTDTQYF

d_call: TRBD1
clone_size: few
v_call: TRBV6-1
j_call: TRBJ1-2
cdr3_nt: TGTGCCAGCAGTGAAGTGGGGGACAGGGGTTTTGGCTACACCTTC
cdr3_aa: CASSEVGDRGFGYTF

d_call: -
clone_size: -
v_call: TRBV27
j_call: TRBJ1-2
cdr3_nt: TGTGCCAGCAGTTTTCGAGGCTATGGCTACACCTTC
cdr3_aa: CASSFRGYGYTF

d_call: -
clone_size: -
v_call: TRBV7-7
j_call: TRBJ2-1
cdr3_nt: TGTGCTAGCAGTTTCACGGAGCTGAGTGAGCAGTTCTTC
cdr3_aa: CASSFTELSEQFF

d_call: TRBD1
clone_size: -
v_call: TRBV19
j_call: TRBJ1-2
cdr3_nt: TGTGCCAGTGGAACCTCGGGACAGTACGGAGGCTACACCTTC
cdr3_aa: CASGTSGQYGGYTF

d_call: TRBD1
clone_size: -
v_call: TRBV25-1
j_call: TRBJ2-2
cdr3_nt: TGTGCCAGCAGTACTTCCCTATGGACAGGGAACACCGGGGAGCTGTTTTTT
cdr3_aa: CASSTSLWTGNTGELFF

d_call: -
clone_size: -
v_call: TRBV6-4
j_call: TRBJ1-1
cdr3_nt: TGTGCCAGCAGTGACTCAAGGGGCACTGAAGCTTTCTTT
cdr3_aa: CASSDSRGTEAFF

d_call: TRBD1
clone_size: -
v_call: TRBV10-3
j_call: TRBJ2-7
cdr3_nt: TGTGCCATCAGTCCAGGGGGCTCCTACGAGCAGTACTTC
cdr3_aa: CAISPGGSYEQYF

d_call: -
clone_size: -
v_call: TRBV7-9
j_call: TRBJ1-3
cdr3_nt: TGTGCCAGCCTACGGACTGGCGAAAGCTCTGGAAACACCATATATTTT
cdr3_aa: CASLRTGESSGNTIYF

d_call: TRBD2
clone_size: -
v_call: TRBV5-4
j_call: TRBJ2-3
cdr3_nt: TGTGCCAGCAGCTTGGGACTAGCGGGAGTTGGCACAGATACGCAGTATTTT
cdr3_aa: CASSLGLAGVGTDTQYF

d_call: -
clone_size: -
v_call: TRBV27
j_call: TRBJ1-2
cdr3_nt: TGTGCCAGCAGTGAGGGAACAGGGCGCGGCTACACCTTC
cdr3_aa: CASSEGTGRGYTF

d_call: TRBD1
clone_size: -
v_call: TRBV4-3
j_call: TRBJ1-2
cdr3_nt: TGCGCCAGCAGCCGGACAGGGGGGGACAGCCCACATGGCTACACCTTC
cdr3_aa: CASSRTGGDSPHGYTF

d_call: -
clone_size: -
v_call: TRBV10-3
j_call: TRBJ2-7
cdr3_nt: TGTGCCATCAGTGATCCGGGGGAGCAGTACTTC
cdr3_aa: CAISDPGEQYF

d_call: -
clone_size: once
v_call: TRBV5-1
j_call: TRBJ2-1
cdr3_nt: TGCGCCAGCAGCCCGAGAAACTACAATGAGCAGTTCTTC
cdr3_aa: CASSPRNYNEQFF

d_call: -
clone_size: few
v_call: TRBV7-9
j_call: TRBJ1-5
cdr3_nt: TGTTCCAGCAGCTTAGGAACGAGGAATCAGCCCCAGCATTTT
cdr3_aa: CSSSLGTRNQPQHF

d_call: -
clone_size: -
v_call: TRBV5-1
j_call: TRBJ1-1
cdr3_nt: TGCGCCAGCAGCTTGAGGCAGGGAACAACCACTGAAGCTTTCTTT
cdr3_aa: CASSLRQGTTTEAFF

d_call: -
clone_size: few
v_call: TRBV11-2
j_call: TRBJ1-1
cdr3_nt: TGTGCCAGCAGCCCCGCGGCAATTCTCCCTGAAGCTTTCTTT
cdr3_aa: CASSPAAILPEAFF

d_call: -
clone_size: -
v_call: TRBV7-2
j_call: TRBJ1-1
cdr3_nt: TGTGCCAGCAGCCCTCAGACGGACAAGGAAGCTTTCTTT
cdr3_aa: CASSPQTDKEAFF

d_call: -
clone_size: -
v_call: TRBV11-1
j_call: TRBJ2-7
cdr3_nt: TGTGCCAGCAGCTCTACCTACGAGCAGTACTTC
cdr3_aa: CASSSTYEQYF